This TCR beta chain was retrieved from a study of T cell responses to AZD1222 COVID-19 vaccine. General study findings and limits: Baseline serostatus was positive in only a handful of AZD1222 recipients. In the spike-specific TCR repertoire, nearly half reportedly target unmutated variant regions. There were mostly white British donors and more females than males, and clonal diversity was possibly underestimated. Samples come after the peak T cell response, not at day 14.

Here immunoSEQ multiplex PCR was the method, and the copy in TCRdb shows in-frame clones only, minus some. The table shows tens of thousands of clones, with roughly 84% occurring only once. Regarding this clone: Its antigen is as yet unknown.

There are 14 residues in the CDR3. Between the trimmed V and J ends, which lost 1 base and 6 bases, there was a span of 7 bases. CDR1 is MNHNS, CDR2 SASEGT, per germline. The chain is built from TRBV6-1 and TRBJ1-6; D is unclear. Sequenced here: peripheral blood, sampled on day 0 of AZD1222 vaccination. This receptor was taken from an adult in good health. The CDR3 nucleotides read TGTGCCAGCAGTGAAGACAGCAGTAATTCACCCCTCCACTTT. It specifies CASSEDSSNSPLHF.